This TCR beta chain was captured by sequencing in a study of cytomegalovirus exposure and HLA in healthy donors. Study overall: There were approximately 85 million unique TCRs (from HLA-typed donors) in an early data release.

Study-level findings and limits: A later analysis appeared to link common viral pathogens to several of the most significant clusters. 87-base-pair reads could not separate some V segments, including TRBV6-2 and TRBV6-3.

Primers for the PCR totalled 60 Vbeta and 13 Jbeta. Clones were sequenced by immunoSEQ multiplex PCR, and TCRdb holds only the in-frame ones, with some missing. Of 35,000 to 45,000 clones detected, 45% to 65% appear once; the ten largest clones hold roughly an eighth. Notes on this clone: Its antigen is currently unknown.

The germline V and J ends were trimmed by 3 bases and 3 bases, with 8 bases remaining between them. The CDR3 covers 14 residues. The germline CDR1 and CDR2 sequences are KGHSH and LQKENI. Sequencing was performed on PBMCs. The rearrangement joins TRBV18 to TRBJ2-2; no reliable D call. This sequence was found in a human donor in good health. This chain's CDR3 is CASSPRRDTGELFF. For the CDR3, the DNA is TGTGCCAGCTCACCCAGACGGGACACCGGGGAGCTGTTTTTT.